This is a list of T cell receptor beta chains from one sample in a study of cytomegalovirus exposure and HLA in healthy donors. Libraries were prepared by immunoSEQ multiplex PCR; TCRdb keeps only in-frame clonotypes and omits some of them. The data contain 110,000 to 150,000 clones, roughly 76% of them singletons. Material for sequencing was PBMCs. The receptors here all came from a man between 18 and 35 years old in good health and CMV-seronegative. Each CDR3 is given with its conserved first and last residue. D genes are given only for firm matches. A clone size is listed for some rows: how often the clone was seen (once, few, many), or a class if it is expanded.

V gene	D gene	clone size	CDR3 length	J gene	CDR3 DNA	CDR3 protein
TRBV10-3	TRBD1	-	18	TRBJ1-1	TGTGCCATCAGTGAGTCTTACCCCGACAGGGGGAGGGGGACTGAAGCTTTCTTT	CAISESYPDRGRGTEAFF
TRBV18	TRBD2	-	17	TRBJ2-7	TGTGCCAGCTCACCCGGCCCAGCGGGAGGTCTCTCCTACGAGCAGTACTTC	CASSPGPAGGLSYEQYF
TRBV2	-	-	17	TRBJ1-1	TGTGCCAGCAGGCAAAATATCTTAGACGGAGGGAACACTGAAGCTTTCTTT	CASRQNILDGGNTEAFF
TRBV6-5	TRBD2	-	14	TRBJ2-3	TGTGCCAGCAGTCCCTCTAGCGGGAGGGATACGCAGTATTTT	CASSPSSGRDTQYF
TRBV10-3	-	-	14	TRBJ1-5	TGTGCCATCAGTGAGTGGGGGCGGGATCAGCCCCAGCATTTT	CAISEWGRDQPQHF
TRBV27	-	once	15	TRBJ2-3	TGTGCCAGCAGTTTCGAAGGAGTTAGCACAGATACGCAGTATTTT	CASSFEGVSTDTQYF
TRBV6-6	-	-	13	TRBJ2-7	TGTGCCAGCAGCCTTCCGACTGCGGACGAGCAGTACTTC	CASSLPTADEQYF
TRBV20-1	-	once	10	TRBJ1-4	TGCAGTGCTAGCGGGGAAAAACTGTTTTTT	CSASGEKLFF
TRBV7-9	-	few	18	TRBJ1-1	TGTGCCAGCAGCTTAGTAGCGGCTAGGGACGCAGGGAACACTGAAGCTTTCTTT	CASSLVAARDAGNTEAFF
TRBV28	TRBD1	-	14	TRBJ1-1	TGTGCCAGCAGCCTGGGACAGGGGAACACTGAAGCTTTCTTT	CASSLGQGNTEAFF
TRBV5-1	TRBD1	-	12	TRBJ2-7	TGCGCCAGCAGCCCGACAGGGTACGAGCAGTACTTC	CASSPTGYEQYF
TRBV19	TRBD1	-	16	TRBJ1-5	TGTGCCAGTAGTATCGTAGGGACAGGCAGCAATCAGCCCCAGCATTTT	CASSIVGTGSNQPQHF
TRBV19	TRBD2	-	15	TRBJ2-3	TGTGCCAGTAGTTCAATAGCGGGAGGCACAGATACGCAGTATTTT	CASSSIAGGTDTQYF
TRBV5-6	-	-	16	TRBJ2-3	TGTGCCAGCAGCCAGACAGGACAGTCTAGCACAGATACGCAGTATTTT	CASSQTGQSSTDTQYF
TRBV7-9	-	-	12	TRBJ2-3	TGTGCCACGGAGGTTAGCACAGATACGCAGTATTTT	CATEVSTDTQYF
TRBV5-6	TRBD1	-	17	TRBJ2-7	TGTGCCAGCAGCTTTTTGAGGCGGGGACAGGGGTACGGCGAGCAGTACTTC	CASSFLRRGQGYGEQYF
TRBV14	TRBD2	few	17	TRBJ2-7	TGTGCCAGCAGCCAAGATCGGGGACTAGCGGGAGCCTACGAGCAGTACTTC	CASSQDRGLAGAYEQYF
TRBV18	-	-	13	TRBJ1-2	TGTGCCAGCTCACACACTAGTAACTATGGCTACACCTTC	CASSHTSNYGYTF
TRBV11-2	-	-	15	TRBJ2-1	TGTGCCAGCAGCTTAGGGTCAGGATACTACAATGAGCAGTTCTTC	CASSLGSGYYNEQFF
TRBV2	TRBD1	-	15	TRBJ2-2	TGTGCCAGCAGCTTAGACAGGGTGACGACCGGGGAGCTGTTTTTT	CASSLDRVTTGELFF
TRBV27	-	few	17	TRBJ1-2	TGTGCCAGCAGTTTATCCCCCGAGGGGGGGGTCTATGGTGGCTACACCTTC	CASSLSPEGGVYGGYTF
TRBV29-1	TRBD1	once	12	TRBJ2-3	TGCAGCGTTGTCGGACAGGCGGATACGCAGTATTTT	CSVVGQADTQYF
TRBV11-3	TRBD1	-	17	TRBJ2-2	TGTGCCAGCAGCCTTCGACCCGGGACAGAATCCACCGGGGAGCTGTTTTTT	CASSLRPGTESTGELFF